This T cell receptor (beta chain) was sequenced in a study of cytotoxic CD8 clonotypes in ibrutinib-treated CLL (dated by TCRdb to about 2021). At the level of the whole study: The cohort had 11 to 12 relapsed/refractory and approximately 15 treatment-naive patients; roughly 17 were IGHV unmutated. Partial responses were observed in about 25 patients and complete responses in 2; after a median follow-up of around 68 months, remission was maintained in approximately 14 patients and progression was observed in about twelve. Response samples were obtained after a median of 12 months of treatment, with a range of roughly 6 to 40 months. On average, each sample yielded 255,043 productive templates and about 100,000 productive rearrangements. Of the 90 or so participants in the trial, about two dozen had longitudinal samples available. Cryopreserved peripheral blood mononuclear cells were obtained before treatment, at response, and at either sustained remission or disease progression. Every sample from remission and from progressive disease was obtained while the patients were still on ibrutinib.

What the work shows at the level of the full study, not this receptor alone: Sustained-remission and progressing patients did not have matched sampling times, and lymph node repertoires were not examined. Baseline clonality was found to be higher than that of age-matched healthy donors and was strongly correlated with circulating CD8+ T-cell counts. Public clonotypes were rare and either contracted or stayed stable during treatment, and the rise in clonality at ibrutinib response reflected the expansion of private clonotypes. At ibrutinib response clonality went up, during sustained remission it held steady, and at progression it dropped back toward baseline.

This sample's time point label indicates: less than 30 months on ibrutinib. Around 1.8 micrograms of genomic DNA were extracted from cryopreserved PBMCs for TCR beta library preparation. High-throughput TCR beta sequencing was performed on longitudinal blood samples from CLL patients receiving ibrutinib monotherapy. The patients were enrolled in a single-center, open-label phase 2 trial of ibrutinib monotherapy. The goal of deep resolution MiSeq sequencing was a depth between 1 in 1 million and 1 in 200,000 T cells, and coverage averaged 10x per clonotype. The immunoSEQ hsTCRB Kit was used to generate TCR beta libraries. On the authors' methods: The data were analyzed with ImmunoSEQ Analyzer and ImmunoSEQ Data Assistant, and V, D and J gene assignments followed IMGT definitions. Clonality, with values ranging from 0 to 1, was calculated as one minus the normalized Shannon entropy of productive rearrangement frequencies. Only overrepresented clonotypes making up at least 0.05% of the repertoire of each patient were included in the public clonotype analysis. About a dozen age-matched healthy donor repertoires from immuneACCESS served as clonality controls. TCRdb's version of the immuneACCESS table is confined to in-frame rearrangements and falls short of the full clone set. An unresolved V gene accounts for under half of the shortfall where checked; the remainder is of unknown origin. V, J and clone size are taken as reported in that table, and D and trimming were inferred from the DNA itself. This sample holds 130,000 or so clones; approximately 83% were observed only once. The ten largest clones represent about 2% of the sample.

From the germline V gene, CDR1 is SNHLY and CDR2 is FYNNEI. V is reduced by 7 bases and J by 3 bases, leaving a spacing of 12 bases between them. The CDR3 starts with the cysteine, ends with the phenylalanine, and has 14 residues. CDR3 DNA is the only sequence kept; it has 42 bases, read in frame from the first base. With regard to this clone: The antigen it recognizes is unknown. The sample holds no much larger clone one base away, and base qualities are not on file.

The receptor was derived from a human donor with chronic lymphocytic leukemia. The starting material was PBMCs, obtained after 24 months of ibrutinib treatment. The chain joins TRBV2 to TRBJ2-2; confidence is insufficient to name the D gene. The bases read TGTGCCAGCACCACGGGCCAGTACACCGGGGAGCTGTTTTTT. This translates into CASTTGQYTGELFF. Beyond the CDR3, the reference TRBV2 and TRBJ2-2 genes provide the residues; the full variable domain reads: EPEVTQTPSHQVTQMGQEVILRCVPISNHLYFYWYRQILGQKVEFLVSFYNNEISEKSEIFDDQFSVERPDGSNFTLKIRSTKLEDSAMYFCASTTGQYTGELFFGEGSRLTVL.